The clone carrying this T cell receptor beta chain was seen at least ten times. This sample is drawn from a study of blood T cell repertoires in COVID-19. Whole-study context: COVID-19 samples from acute and convalescent phases originated in the United States, Italy and Spain. T cells, B-cell-depleted T cells, or PBMCs provided the cDNA or gDNA that served as material.

Source study methods: Amplification of reference gene primers provided the estimated nucleated cell counts. Measured with immunoSEQ multiplex PCR; TCRdb has only the in-frame clones, and not every one. V and J calls and clone size come straight from that table; D and trimming were deduced from the DNA. The table lists about 94,000 clones, about 86% of them singletons, with roughly 13% in the top ten. The clonotype comes from a woman aged 55-75 years in a cohort sampled during active or convalescent COVID-19. Material for sequencing was peripheral blood.

CDR3 in amino acids: CASSSGTANTEAFF. CDR3 bases: TGTGCCAGCAGCTCCGGGACAGCGAACACTGAAGCTTTCTTT. This chain links TRBV7-3 with TRBJ1-1; 7 nucleotides align to TRBD1. CDR1 is SGHTA and CDR2 is FQGTGA in the germline V gene. The CDR3 has 14 amino acids. J lost 1 base, V lost 4 bases, and 3 bases had no gene match. Based on the CDR3 plus reference TRBV7-3 and TRBJ1-1, the full variable domain is GAGVSQTPSNKVTEKGKYVELRCDPISGHTALYWYRQSLGQGPEFLIYFQGTGAADDSGLPNDRFFAVRPEGSVSTLKIQRTERGDSAVYLCASSSGTANTEAFFGQGTRLTVV.